The rows below give T cell receptor beta chains drawn from one sample of a study of control samples from healthy donors and cancer patients. TCRdb keeps only in-frame clones here, not all; method: immunoSEQ multiplex PCR. This repertoire shows around 80,000 clones, about 89% found once; its top ten account for around 18%. What was sequenced was blood. Every receptor here comes from a man aged 50-59 years in good health. CDR3s include the opening cysteine and the closing phenylalanine or tryptophan. D genes are given only for firm matches. The listing skips clone size in some rows; elsewhere it reads once, few, many or a size class.

J | D | size | V | DNA | CDR3
TRBJ1-2 | TRBD1 | few | TRBV19 | TGTGCCAGTAGGGGGACAGGGGGTAACTATGGCTACACCTTC | CASRGTGGNYGYTF
TRBJ2-1 | TRBD2 | once | TRBV15 | TGTGCCACCAGCCGCCCTGGGACTAGCGGGGGGTCAACGGGGTACAATGAGCAGTTCTTC | CATSRPGTSGGSTGYNEQFF
TRBJ1-1 | NA | NA | TRBV21-1 | TGTGCCAGCAGCAAAGTGGAGACAGGGAGTGAAGCTTTCTTT | CASSKVETGSEAFF
TRBJ1-2 | NA | few | TRBV14 | TGTGCCAGCAGCCACGACAGACTTGCTAACTATGGCTACACCTTC | CASSHDRLANYGYTF
TRBJ1-2 | TRBD1 | NA | TRBV5-1 | TGCGCCAGTGACAGGGATGGAGGCTATGGCTACACCTTC | CASDRDGGYGYTF
TRBJ1-2 | NA | NA | TRBV3-1/TRBV3-2 | TGTGCCAGCAGCCAGAATCAGGGTGCGTGGTACTATGGCTACACCTTC | CASSQNQGAWYYGYTF
TRBJ2-3 | TRBD1 | few | TRBV18 | TGTGCCAGCTCACCATCGGGCGGACAGGGTACGCAGTATTTT | CASSPSGGQGTQYF
TRBJ2-1 | NA | few | TRBV7-9 | TGTGCCAGCAGCCCAAGAGGGGGTTCCTACAATGAGCAGTTCTTC | CASSPRGGSYNEQFF
TRBJ1-1 | NA | NA | TRBV25-1 | TGTGCCAGCAGTGAATACGGGGGATGGGCTGAAGCTTTCTTT | CASSEYGGWAEAFF
TRBJ2-5 | NA | NA | TRBV9 | TGTGCCAGCAGCCCTCATTCCTTGGGTGAGACCCAGTACTTC | CASSPHSLGETQYF
TRBJ1-1 | NA | NA | TRBV18 | TGTGCCAGCTCACTAACAGGGAGTTCAGCTTTCTTT | CASSLTGSSAFF
TRBJ1-3 | NA | NA | TRBV19 | TGTGCCAGTAGTATCCCCCTAAGGACAGCCGGAAACACCATATATTTT | CASSIPLRTAGNTIYF
TRBJ2-5 | TRBD2 | NA | TRBV12-5 | TGTGCTAGTGGTCCTAGCGGGGGGGCGGAGACCCAGTACTTC | CASGPSGGAETQYF
TRBJ1-4 | NA | NA | TRBV5-6 | TGTGCCAGCAGCTTGGGCCCGAATAATGAAAAACTGTTTTTT | CASSLGPNNEKLFF
TRBJ1-1 | TRBD1 | NA | TRBV29-1 | TGCAGCGTGGACAGGGATACTGAAGCTTTCTTT | CSVDRDTEAFF
TRBJ1-4 | NA | NA | TRBV2 | TGTGCCAGCAGTCTCATGGGAGAAAAACTGTTTTTT | CASSLMGEKLFF
TRBJ2-3 | TRBD2 | NA | TRBV5-1 | TGCGCCAGCAGCCTTCTAACTAGCGGGGGTCGCACAGATACGCAGTATTTT | CASSLLTSGGRTDTQYF